These 31 T cell receptor beta chains were sequenced from one sample in a study of CD8+ T cells in alopecia areata. RNA, once extracted, was reverse transcribed into cDNA for use as the sequencing template. Data came from immunoSEQ multiplex PCR; TCRdb stores just in-frame clones and leaves some out. The data contain some 110,000 clones, approximately 58% of them singletons. Source material: CD4+ T cells sorted from blood. These receptors were taken from a human donor in good health.

The J gene is TRBJ2-5, the V gene TRBV7-9; a weak D match, TRBD1 (6 bases). The germline V gene encodes CDR1 SEHNR and CDR2 FQNEAQ (reference sequence). This CDR3 has 15 amino acids. V gave up 1 base and J gave up 4 bases, with 13 bases separating them. The CDR3 region has the DNA TGTGCCAGCAGCTTAGGACAGGTCGGAGGAGAGACCCAGTACTTC. Translation: CASSLGQVGGETQYF.

Concerning this clone itself: In the same sample, other DNA sequences code for this CDR3. J is TRBJ2-2 and V is TRBV5-6; D gene ambiguous. Germline V CDR1 and CDR2: SGHDT, YYEEEE. V lost 2 bases, J lost 6 bases, and 11 bases lay in between. This CDR3 is 14 amino acids long. CDR3: CASSLVRHPGELFF. As DNA, the CDR3 is TGTGCCAGCAGCTTAGTCAGGCACCCCGGGGAGCTGTTTTTT.

The rearrangement uses TRBV5-4 and TRBJ1-1; the D is unclear. The CDR3 extends over 13 amino acids. Germline CDR1 reads SGHNT; CDR2 reads YYREEE (reference sequence). V was trimmed by 1 base and J by 5 bases, leaving 9 bases between them. The CDR3 DNA reads as TGTGCCAGCAGCTTGCAAGATTTTACTGAAGCTTTCTTT. Its protein is CASSLQDFTEAFF.

The chain recombines TRBV30 with TRBJ1-6; no clear D gene. The V end was cut by 8 bases, the J end by 8 bases, with 13 bases between. The CDR3 spans 12 residues. Per the germline V gene, CDR1 is GTSNPN and CDR2 is SVGIG (reference sequence). CDR3 sequence (DNA): TGTGCCCGGGCGTTTGGGGATTCACCCCTCCACTTT. Its translation: CARAFGDSPLHF.

The chain couples TRBV2 to TRBJ2-1; no reliable D call. Between the trimmed V and J ends, which lost 2 bases and 2 bases, there was a span of 10 bases. The CDR3 has 15 amino acids. In germline, CDR1 is SNHLY, CDR2 FYNNEI. The CDR3 bases are TGTGCCAGCAGTGAACTTGCTGGACCCTACAATGAGCAGTTCTTC. Residues: CASSELAGPYNEQFF.

This chain connects TRBV10-3 to TRBJ1-5; no clear D gene. This CDR3 comprises 13 residues. Germline CDR1 and CDR2: ENHRY and SYGVKD. V lost 7 bases and J 5 bases, leaving 12 bases between the germline ends. CDR3 coding DNA: TGTGCCATCATGGGCGGGTGGGATCAGCCCCAGCATTTT. As protein: CAIMGGWDQPQHF.

The chain joins TRBV5-1 to TRBJ2-5, with D unclear. V lost 4 bases, J lost 2 bases, and 3 bases lay in between. CDR1 and CDR2 (germline): SGHRS, YFSETQ. The CDR3 is made up of 11 amino acids. This chain's CDR3 is CASSEQETQYF. Written as DNA, the CDR3 is TGCGCCAGCAGCGAACAAGAGACCCAGTACTTC.

The chain is built from TRBV2 and TRBJ2-2; D gene ambiguous. This CDR3 spans 13 amino acids. CDR1 and CDR2 (germline): SNHLY, FYNNEI. The V end was cut by 6 bases, the J end by 2 bases, with 7 bases between. The CDR3 here is CASRSLNTGELFF. The CDR3 nucleotides are TGTGCCAGCAGATCACTAAACACCGGGGAGCTGTTTTTT.

The rearrangement links TRBV7-9 to TRBJ1-5, with a tentative D call TRBD1 (6 bases). V lost 8 bases and J lost 0, with 11 bases in between. This CDR3 is built from 14 residues. Germline lookup yields CDR1 SEHNR and CDR2 FQNEAQ (reference sequence). The CDR3 DNA reads TGTGCCAGCGGTACAGGGTTTAGCAATCAGCCCCAGCATTTT. It yields the protein CASGTGFSNQPQHF.

V and J are TRBV7-9 and TRBJ2-7; the match to TRBD1 covers 12 bases. V shed 5 bases and J 6 bases; nucleotides not matched to a gene: 5. CDR1 and CDR2 (germline): SEHNR, FQNEAQ (reference sequence). The CDR3 length is 14 residues. The DNA of the CDR3 is TGTGCCAGCAGCCCGGGGACAGGGGGCGTCGAGCAGTACTTC. Translating it yields CASSPGTGGVEQYF.

Only a few counts were recorded for this clone. This chain connects TRBV15 to TRBJ2-5; tentative D call: TRBD2 (8 bases). Looked up from germline, CDR1 is LNHNV and CDR2 is YYDKDF (reference sequence). This CDR3 has 14 residues. The V gene lost 5 bases and the J gene lost 5 bases, with 15 bases spanning the gap. Written as DNA, the CDR3 is TGTGCCACCAGCCGCGGGGGGACAGAGGAGACCCAGTACTTC. Translation gives CATSRGGTEETQYF.

The chain links TRBV10-3 to TRBJ1-6; no clear D gene. The CDR3 is 14 amino acids. The V gene's germline CDR1 is ENHRY and CDR2 SYGVKD. Trimming removed 10 bases from V and 7 bases from J, with 17 bases in between. CDR3 in amino acids: CATNDKGSNSPLHF. The CDR3 bases are TGTGCCACCAACGACAAAGGGTCAAATTCACCCCTCCACTTT.

The table lists this clone with a count of one. This chain connects TRBV5-1 to TRBJ1-6; 7 bases match TRBD1. V shed 1 base, J shed 7 bases, and the junction held 8 bases outside the gene matches. CDR1 and CDR2 (germline): SGHRS, YFSETQ. The CDR3 contains 16 residues. CDR3 protein: CASSLTTGQMNSPLHF. For the CDR3, the DNA is TGCGCCAGCAGCTTGACCACGGGACAGATGAATTCACCCCTCCACTTT.

J is TRBJ1-2 and V is TRBV30; possibly TRBD1 for D (5 bases). V lost 5 bases, J lost 3 bases, and 16 bases lay in between. From germline, CDR1 is GTSNPN and CDR2 SVGIG (reference sequence). CDR3 length equals 14 residues. The CDR3 here is CAWAQGRDYYGYTF. Here the CDR3 DNA reads TGTGCCTGGGCCCAGGGTCGGGACTACTATGGCTACACCTTC. The full variable domain, rest sourced from reference TRBV30 and TRBJ1-2, is SQTIHQWPATLVQPVGSPLSLECTVEGTSNPNLYWYRQAAGRGLQLLFYSVGIGQISSEVPQNLSASRPQDRQFILSSKKLLLSDSGFYLCAWAQGRDYYGYTFGSGTRLTVV.

The chain is built from TRBV29-1 and TRBJ1-4; D gene ambiguous. Germline lookup yields CDR1 SQVTM and CDR2 ANQGSEA. The V end lost 6 bases, the J end lost 6 bases, and 14 bases lay between the germline ends. CDR3 size: 13 residues. The CDR3 here is CSVGRQFDEKLFF. CDR3 DNA: TGCAGCGTGGGGAGGCAGTTTGATGAAAAACTGTTTTTT.

The chain is built from TRBV20-1 and TRBJ2-4; D gene uncertain. CDR1 is DFQATT, CDR2 SNEGSKA, per germline (reference sequence). The ends were cut back, 3 bases at V and 5 bases at J, with 5 bases in the middle. The CDR3 runs to 11 residues. DNA of the CDR3: TGCAGTGCTAGCGGTGAAAACATTCAGTACTTC. It encodes CSASGENIQYF.

This clone appeared a few times. V usage is TRBV30 and J usage is TRBJ2-2; 7 bases are shared with TRBD1. The CDR3 extends over 14 amino acids. V was clipped by 7 bases and J by 6 bases; unmatched bases: 11. Per germline, CDR1 GTSNPN and CDR2 SVGIG (reference sequence). CDR3 nucleotide sequence: TGTGCCTTGAAGACGGGACAGCAAGCCGGGGAGCTGTTTTTT. Its translation is CALKTGQQAGELFF.

This clone was detected a few times. This chain links TRBV10-3 with TRBJ1-2; D gene uncertain. Trimming took off 4 bases at V and 4 bases at J, with 7 bases between the two ends. The CDR3 length is 12 residues. CDR1 and CDR2 (germline): ENHRY, SYGVKD. Written as DNA, the CDR3 is TGTGCCATCAGTGGATCCTCCTATGGCTACACCTTC. Amino acid sequence: CAISGSSYGYTF.

This sequence joins TRBV13 and TRBJ1-2, with TRBD1 matching 7 bases. V was clipped by 5 bases and J by 3 bases; unmatched bases: 6. Germline V CDR1 and CDR2: PRHDT, FYEKMQ (reference sequence). The CDR3 is 14 amino acids. This CDR3 is CASSRRDRYYGYTF. The DNA of the CDR3 is TGTGCCAGCAGCCGGAGGGACAGATACTATGGCTACACCTTC.

V and J are TRBV7-2 and TRBJ2-1, with a possible D match to TRBD2 (6 bases). Looked up from germline, CDR1 is SGHTA and CDR2 is FQGNSA. The CDR3 is 16 residues long. V lost 3 bases, J lost 7 bases, and 19 bases lay in between. This CDR3 is CASSFKGRLFTNEQFF. In DNA form, the CDR3 reads TGTGCCAGCAGCTTTAAGGGGAGGCTCTTTACAAATGAGCAGTTCTTC. The full variable domain, its missing parts supplied by reference TRBV7-2 and TRBJ2-1, is GAGVSQSPSNKVTEKGKDVELRCDPISGHTALYWYRQSLGQGLEFLIYFQGNSAPDKSGLPSDRFSAERTGGSVSTLTIQRTQQEDSAVYLCASSFKGRLFTNEQFFGPGTRLTVL.

V usage is TRBV4-1 and J usage is TRBJ2-2; D unclear. The CDR3 has 15 amino acids. The V end was cut by 2 bases, the J end by 0 bases, with 7 bases between. Germline V gene lookup returns CDR1 MGHRA and CDR2 YSYEKL. The CDR3 sequence: CASSQIPTNTGELFF. CDR3 sequence (DNA): TGCGCCAGCAGCCAAATCCCCACGAACACCGGGGAGCTGTTTTTT.

This chain joins TRBV4-1 and TRBJ1-2, with a tentative D call TRBD1 (5 bases). CDR1 and CDR2 (germline): MGHRA, YSYEKL. CDR3 size: 14 residues. V was clipped by 3 bases and J by 6 bases, with 14 bases between them. The CDR3 region is CASSQSGTKDGYTF. CDR3 coding DNA: TGCGCCAGCAGCCAGTCAGGGACTAAAGATGGCTACACCTTC.

The chain joins TRBV5-1 to TRBJ2-5; 12 nucleotides line up with TRBD2. Trimming at V came to 4 bases and at J to 3 bases, leaving 13 bases not matched to a gene. The germline V gene has CDR1 SGHRS and CDR2 YFSETQ. There are 18 residues in the CDR3. DNA of the CDR3: TGCGCCAGCAGCCCGGGGCGGCTAGCGGGGGGGCCGGAAGAGACCCAGTACTTC. Protein product: CASSPGRLAGGPEETQYF. The whole variable domain, remainder taken from reference TRBV5-1 and TRBJ2-5, is KAGVTQTPRYLIKTRGQQVTLSCSPISGHRSVSWYQQTPGQGLQFLFEYFSETQRNKGNFPGRFSGRQFSNSRSEMNVSTLELGDSALYLCASSPGRLAGGPEETQYFGPGTRLLVL.

This clone showed up just a few times. The chain has TRBV18 and TRBJ2-4, with 10 bases that match TRBD1. Germline V gene sequence: CDR1 KGHSH, CDR2 LQKENI. V was clipped by 3 bases and J by 9 bases; unmatched bases: 14. The CDR3 contains 17 residues. The CDR3 DNA sequence: TGTGCCAGCTCACCGTATGACCCTAGACAGGGGGCGATCATTCAGTACTTC. It codes for CASSPYDPRQGAIIQYF.

The chain uses TRBV19 and TRBJ2-7; 7 nucleotides line up with TRBD1. This CDR3 has 13 residues. Germline values: CDR1 LNHDA, CDR2 SQIVND (reference sequence). V shed 5 bases, J shed 4 bases, and the junction held 5 bases outside the gene matches. The DNA for the CDR3 is TGTGCCAGTAGTGTCACCAGGGGGTACGAGCAGTACTTC. Translated, it gives CASSVTRGYEQYF.

The V and J genes are TRBV30 and TRBJ1-1; D unresolved. The CDR3 sequence is 10 residues long. Trimming removed 7 bases at V and 4 bases at J, with 7 bases between. Germline CDR1 GTSNPN, CDR2 SVGIG (reference sequence). CDR3 sequence: CAYDRTEAFF. The DNA of the CDR3 is TGTGCCTACGACCGCACTGAAGCTTTCTTT.

The V gene is TRBV29-1, the J gene TRBJ1-1, with D unresolved. The V gene's germline CDR1 is SQVTM and CDR2 ANQGSEA. The V and J ends lost 5 bases and 0 bases respectively, with 7 bases between them. The CDR3 covers 12 residues. The CDR3 sequence is CSVLAVNTEAFF. The CDR3 nucleotides are TGCAGCGTTCTGGCAGTGAACACTGAAGCTTTCTTT.

J is TRBJ2-3 and V is TRBV29-1; D unclear. Germline V gene lookup returns CDR1 SQVTM and CDR2 ANQGSEA. The V end was cut by 4 bases, the J end by 4 bases, with 9 bases between. There are 12 residues in the CDR3. Written as DNA, the CDR3 is TGCAGCGTTGCCTTGGTCCCAGATACGCAGTATTTT. Protein: CSVALVPDTQYF.

The CDR3 protein is CAWSVGTLNTGELFF. CDR3 coding DNA: TGTGCCTGGAGTGTAGGGACACTGAACACCGGGGAGCTGTTTTTT. V usage is TRBV30 and J usage is TRBJ2-2, with D possibly being TRBD1 (6 bases). V lost 0 bases, J lost 1 base, and 9 bases lay in between. This CDR3 region has 15 residues. Germline lookup yields CDR1 GTSNPN and CDR2 SVGIG (reference sequence).

The chain is built from TRBV5-1 and TRBJ2-5; D may be TRBD1 or TRBD2 (5 bases each). Germline lookup yields CDR1 SGHRS and CDR2 YFSETQ. Between the trimmed V and J ends, which lost 3 bases and 5 bases, there was a span of 17 bases. The CDR3 length is 15 residues. CDR3 DNA: TGCGCCAGCAGCTATGATGGGACGAGTCCGGAGACCCAGTACTTC. Its translation is CASSYDGTSPETQYF.

In this sample, this clone turned up a few times. The rearrangement links TRBV29-1 to TRBJ2-5; 8 positions agree with TRBD2. V lost 6 bases and J lost 1; bases outside the gene matches: 10. The germline V gene encodes CDR1 SQVTM and CDR2 ANQGSEA. The CDR3 has 15 residues. The CDR3 loop reads CSVGTGAGVQETQYF. CDR3 nucleotide sequence: TGCAGCGTCGGGACGGGAGCGGGGGTCCAAGAGACCCAGTACTTC.